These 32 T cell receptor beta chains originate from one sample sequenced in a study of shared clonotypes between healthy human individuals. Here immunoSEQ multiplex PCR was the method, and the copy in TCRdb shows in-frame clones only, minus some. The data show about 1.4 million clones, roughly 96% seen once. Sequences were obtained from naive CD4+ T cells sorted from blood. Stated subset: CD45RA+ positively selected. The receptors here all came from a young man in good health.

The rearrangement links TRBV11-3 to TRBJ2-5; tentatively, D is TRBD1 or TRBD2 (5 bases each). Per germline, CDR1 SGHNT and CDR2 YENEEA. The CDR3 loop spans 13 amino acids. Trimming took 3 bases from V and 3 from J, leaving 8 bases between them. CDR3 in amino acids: CASSLGTEETQYF. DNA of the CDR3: TGTGCCAGCAGCTTGGGGACCGAAGAGACCCAGTACTTC.

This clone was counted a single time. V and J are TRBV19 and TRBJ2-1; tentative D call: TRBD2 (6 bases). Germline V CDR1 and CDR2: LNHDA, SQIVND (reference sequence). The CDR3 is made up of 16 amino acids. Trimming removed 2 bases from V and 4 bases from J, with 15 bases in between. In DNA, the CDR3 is TGTGCCAGTAGTATATTTGGCGCGGGAAGGTACAATGAGCAGTTCTTC. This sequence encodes CASSIFGAGRYNEQFF.

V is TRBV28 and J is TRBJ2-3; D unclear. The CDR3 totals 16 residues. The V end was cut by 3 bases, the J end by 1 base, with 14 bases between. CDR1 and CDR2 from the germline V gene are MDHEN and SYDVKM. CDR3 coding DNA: TGTGCCAGCAGTTTTGTGGTCTTCCAGGGCACAGATACGCAGTATTTT. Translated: CASSFVVFQGTDTQYF.

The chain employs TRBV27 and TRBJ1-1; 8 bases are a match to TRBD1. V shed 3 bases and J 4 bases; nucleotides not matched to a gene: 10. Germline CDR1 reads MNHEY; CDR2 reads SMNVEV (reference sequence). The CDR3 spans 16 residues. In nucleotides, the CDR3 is TGTGCCAGCAGTTTTTCCCCCCGGACAGGGAGCACTGAAGCTTTCTTT. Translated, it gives CASSFSPRTGSTEAFF.

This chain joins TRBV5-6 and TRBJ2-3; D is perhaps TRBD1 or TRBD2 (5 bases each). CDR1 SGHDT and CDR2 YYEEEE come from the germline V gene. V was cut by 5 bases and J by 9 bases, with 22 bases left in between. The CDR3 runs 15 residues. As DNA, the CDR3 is TGTGCCAGCAGTCGAGCCGGGACGCCGGCAGGCACGCAGTATTTT. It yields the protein CASSRAGTPAGTQYF. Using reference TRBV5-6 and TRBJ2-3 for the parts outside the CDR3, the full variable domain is DAGVTQSPTHLIKTRGQQVTLRCSPKSGHDTVSWYQQALGQGPQFIFQYYEEEERQRGNFPDRFSGHQFPNYSSELNVNALLLGDSALYLCASSRAGTPAGTQYFGPGTRLTVL.

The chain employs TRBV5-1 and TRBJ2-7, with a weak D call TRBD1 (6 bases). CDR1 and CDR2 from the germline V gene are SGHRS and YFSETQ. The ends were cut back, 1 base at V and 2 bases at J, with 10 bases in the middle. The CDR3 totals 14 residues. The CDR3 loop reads CASSLRTEPYEQYF. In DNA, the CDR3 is TGCGCCAGCAGCTTGCGGACAGAACCCTACGAGCAGTACTTC.

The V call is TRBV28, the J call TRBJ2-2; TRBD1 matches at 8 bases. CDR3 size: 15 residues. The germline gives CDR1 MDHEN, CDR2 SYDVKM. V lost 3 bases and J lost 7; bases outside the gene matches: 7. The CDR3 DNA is TGTGCCAGCAGTTTTGACAGGGGATGGGACGGGGAGCTGTTTTTT. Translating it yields CASSFDRGWDGELFF.

The CDR3 DNA follows: TGTGCCAGCCGACAAACCACAGATACGCAGTATTTT. Encoded protein: CASRQTTDTQYF. The chain couples TRBV28 to TRBJ2-3; D is unclear. The germline V gene encodes CDR1 MDHEN and CDR2 SYDVKM. Trimming removed 8 bases at V and 2 bases at J, with 8 bases between. The CDR3 covers 12 residues.

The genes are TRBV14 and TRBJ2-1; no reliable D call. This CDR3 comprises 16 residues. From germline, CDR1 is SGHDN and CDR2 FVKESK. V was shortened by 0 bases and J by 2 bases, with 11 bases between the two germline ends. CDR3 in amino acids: CASSQDGVVTYNEQFF. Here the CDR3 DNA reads TGTGCCAGCAGCCAAGATGGGGTGGTTACCTACAATGAGCAGTTCTTC.

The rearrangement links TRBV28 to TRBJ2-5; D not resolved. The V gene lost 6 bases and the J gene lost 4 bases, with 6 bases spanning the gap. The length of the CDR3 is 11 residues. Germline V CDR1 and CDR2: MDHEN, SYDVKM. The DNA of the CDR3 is TGTGCCAGCAGCCACATAGAGACCCAGTACTTC. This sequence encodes CASSHIETQYF.

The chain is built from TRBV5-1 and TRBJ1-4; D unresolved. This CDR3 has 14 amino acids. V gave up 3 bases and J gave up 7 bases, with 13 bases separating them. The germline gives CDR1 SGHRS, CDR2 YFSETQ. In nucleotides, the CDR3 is TGCGCCAGCAGCTCCCGAGGGTCCAGTGAAAAACTGTTTTTT. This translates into CASSSRGSSEKLFF.

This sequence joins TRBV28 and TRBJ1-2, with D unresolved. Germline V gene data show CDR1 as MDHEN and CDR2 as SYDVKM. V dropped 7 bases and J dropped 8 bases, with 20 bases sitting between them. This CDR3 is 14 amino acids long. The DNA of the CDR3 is TGTGCCAGCACCCCAGGAGGCAGCTTGGCCGGCTACACCTTC. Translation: CASTPGGSLAGYTF.

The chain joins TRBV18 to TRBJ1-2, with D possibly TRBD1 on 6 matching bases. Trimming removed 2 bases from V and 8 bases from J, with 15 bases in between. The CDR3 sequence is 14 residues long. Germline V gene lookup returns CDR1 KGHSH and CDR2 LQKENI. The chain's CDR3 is CASSPTRGMDGYTF. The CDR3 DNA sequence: TGTGCCAGCTCACCAACGAGGGGGATGGACGGCTACACCTTC.

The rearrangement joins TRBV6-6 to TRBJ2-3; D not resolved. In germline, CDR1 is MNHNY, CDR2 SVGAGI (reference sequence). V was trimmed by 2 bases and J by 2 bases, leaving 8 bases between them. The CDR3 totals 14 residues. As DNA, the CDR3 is TGTGCCAGCAGTTACGGGGTAGACACAGATACGCAGTATTTT. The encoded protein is CASSYGVDTDTQYF.

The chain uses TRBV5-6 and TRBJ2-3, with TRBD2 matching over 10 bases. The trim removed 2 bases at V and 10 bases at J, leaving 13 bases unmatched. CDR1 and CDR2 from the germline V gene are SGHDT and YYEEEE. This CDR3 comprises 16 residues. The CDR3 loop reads CASSFDGLAGARAQYF. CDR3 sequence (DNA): TGTGCCAGCAGCTTCGATGGCCTAGCGGGAGCAAGGGCGCAGTATTTT. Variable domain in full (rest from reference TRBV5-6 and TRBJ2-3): DAGVTQSPTHLIKTRGQQVTLRCSPKSGHDTVSWYQQALGQGPQFIFQYYEEEERQRGNFPDRFSGHQFPNYSSELNVNALLLGDSALYLCASSFDGLAGARAQYFGPGTRLTVL.

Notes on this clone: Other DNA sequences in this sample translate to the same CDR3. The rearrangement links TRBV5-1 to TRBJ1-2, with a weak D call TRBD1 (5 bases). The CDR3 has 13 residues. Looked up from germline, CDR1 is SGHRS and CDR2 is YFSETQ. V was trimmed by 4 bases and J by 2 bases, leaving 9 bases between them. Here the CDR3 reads CASSPTENYGYTF. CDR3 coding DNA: TGCGCCAGCAGCCCGACAGAAAACTATGGCTACACCTTC.

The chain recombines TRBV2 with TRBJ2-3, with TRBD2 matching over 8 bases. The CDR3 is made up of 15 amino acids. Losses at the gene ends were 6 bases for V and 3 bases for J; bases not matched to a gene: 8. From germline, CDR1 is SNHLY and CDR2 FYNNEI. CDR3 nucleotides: TGTGCCAGCAGCTATACTAGCGGTAGAACAGATACGCAGTATTTT. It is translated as CASSYTSGRTDTQYF.

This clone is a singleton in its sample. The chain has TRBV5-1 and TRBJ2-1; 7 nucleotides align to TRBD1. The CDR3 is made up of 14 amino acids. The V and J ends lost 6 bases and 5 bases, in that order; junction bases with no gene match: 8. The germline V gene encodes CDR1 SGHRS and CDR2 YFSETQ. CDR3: CASTRGGMDNEQFF. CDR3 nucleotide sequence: TGCGCCAGCACCAGAGGGGGCATGGACAATGAGCAGTTCTTC.

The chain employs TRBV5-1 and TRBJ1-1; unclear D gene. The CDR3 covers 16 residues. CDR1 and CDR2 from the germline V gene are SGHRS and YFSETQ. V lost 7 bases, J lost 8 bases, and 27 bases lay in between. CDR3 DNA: TGCGCCAGCCGGCCAGGAGTAGCACCTCAGGCCAAAGAAGCTTTCTTT. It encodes CASRPGVAPQAKEAFF. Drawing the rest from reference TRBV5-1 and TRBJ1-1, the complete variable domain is KAGVTQTPRYLIKTRGQQVTLSCSPISGHRSVSWYQQTPGQGLQFLFEYFSETQRNKGNFPGRFSGRQFSNSRSEMNVSTLELGDSALYLCASRPGVAPQAKEAFFGQGTRLTVV.

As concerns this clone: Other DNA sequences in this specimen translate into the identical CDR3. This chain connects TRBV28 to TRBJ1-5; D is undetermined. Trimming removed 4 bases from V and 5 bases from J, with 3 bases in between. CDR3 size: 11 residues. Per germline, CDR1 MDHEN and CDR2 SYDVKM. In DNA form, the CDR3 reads TGTGCCAGCAGTTCATATCAGCCCCAGCATTTT. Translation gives CASSSYQPQHF.

The CDR3 reads CASSVSGDEQYF. In nucleotides, the CDR3 is TGTGCCAGCAGCGTTTCGGGAGACGAGCAGTACTTC. The chain has TRBV9 and TRBJ2-7; weak D call: TRBD2 (6 bases). Germline-derived CDR1 and CDR2 are SGDLS and YYNGEE. The CDR3 totals 12 residues. Trimming took 2 bases from V and 5 from J, leaving 8 bases between them.

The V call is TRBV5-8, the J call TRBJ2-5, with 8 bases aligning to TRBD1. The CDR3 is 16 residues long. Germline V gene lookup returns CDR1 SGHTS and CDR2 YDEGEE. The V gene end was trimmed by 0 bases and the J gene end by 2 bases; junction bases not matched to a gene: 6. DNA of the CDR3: TGTGCCAGCAGCTTGGGGTGGACAGGGACTCAAGAGACCCAGTACTTC. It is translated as CASSLGWTGTQETQYF.

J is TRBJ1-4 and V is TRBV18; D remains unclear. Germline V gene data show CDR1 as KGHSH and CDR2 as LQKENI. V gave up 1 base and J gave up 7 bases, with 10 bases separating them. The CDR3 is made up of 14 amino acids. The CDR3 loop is CASSPLINSEKLFF. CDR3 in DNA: TGTGCCAGCTCACCACTAATTAACAGTGAAAAACTGTTTTTT.

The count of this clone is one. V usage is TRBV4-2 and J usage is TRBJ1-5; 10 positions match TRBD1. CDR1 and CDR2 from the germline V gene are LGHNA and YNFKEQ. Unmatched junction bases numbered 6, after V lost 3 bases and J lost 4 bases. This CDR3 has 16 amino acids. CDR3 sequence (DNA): TGTGCCAGCAGCCAGAAGGGACAGGGGTTAAATCAGCCCCAGCATTTT. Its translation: CASSQKGQGLNQPQHF.

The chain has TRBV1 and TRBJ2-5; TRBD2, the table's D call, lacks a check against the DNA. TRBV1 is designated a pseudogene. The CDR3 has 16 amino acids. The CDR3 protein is CTSSQVSPMSQETQYF. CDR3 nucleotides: TGCACCAGCAGCCAAGTAAGCCCGATGAGCCAAGAGACCCAGTACTTC.

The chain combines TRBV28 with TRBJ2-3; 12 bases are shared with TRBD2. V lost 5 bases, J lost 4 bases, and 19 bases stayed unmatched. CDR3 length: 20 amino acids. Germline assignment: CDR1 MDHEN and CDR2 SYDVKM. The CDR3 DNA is TGTGCCAGCAGTCCCGGAGCTAGCGGGAGGGCCCGGGTGGGGGCAGATACGCAGTATTTT. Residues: CASSPGASGRARVGADTQYF.

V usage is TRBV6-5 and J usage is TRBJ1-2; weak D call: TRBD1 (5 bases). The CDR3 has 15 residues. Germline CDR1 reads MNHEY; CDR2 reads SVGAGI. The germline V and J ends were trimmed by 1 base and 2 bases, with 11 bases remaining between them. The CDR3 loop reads CASSYWGGKNYGYTF. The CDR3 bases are TGTGCCAGCAGTTACTGGGGCGGAAAAAACTATGGCTACACCTTC.

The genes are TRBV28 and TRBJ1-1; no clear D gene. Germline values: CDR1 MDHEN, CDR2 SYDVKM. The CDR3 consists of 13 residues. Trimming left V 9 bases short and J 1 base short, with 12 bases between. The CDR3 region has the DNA TGTGCCAGTAAAGTCGACTGGAACACTGAAGCTTTCTTT. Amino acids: CASKVDWNTEAFF.

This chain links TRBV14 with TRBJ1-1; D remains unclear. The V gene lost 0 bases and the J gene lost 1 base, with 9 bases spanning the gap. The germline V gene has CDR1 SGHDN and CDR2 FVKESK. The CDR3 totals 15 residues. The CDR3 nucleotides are TGTGCCAGCAGCCAAGATCGAGACGGGAACACTGAAGCTTTCTTT. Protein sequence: CASSQDRDGNTEAFF.

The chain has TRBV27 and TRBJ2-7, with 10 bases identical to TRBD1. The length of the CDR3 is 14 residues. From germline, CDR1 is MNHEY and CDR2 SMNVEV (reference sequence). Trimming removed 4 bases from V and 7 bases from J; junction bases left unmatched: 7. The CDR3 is CASSWDRGLGEQYF. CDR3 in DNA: TGTGCCAGCAGTTGGGACAGGGGCCTAGGGGAGCAGTACTTC.

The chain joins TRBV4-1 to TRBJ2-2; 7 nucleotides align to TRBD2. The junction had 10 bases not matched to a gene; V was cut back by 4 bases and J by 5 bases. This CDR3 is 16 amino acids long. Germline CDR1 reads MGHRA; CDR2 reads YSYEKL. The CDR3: CASSPRLAGRTGELFF. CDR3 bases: TGCGCCAGCAGCCCTCGCTTAGCGGGTAGAACCGGGGAGCTGTTTTTT.

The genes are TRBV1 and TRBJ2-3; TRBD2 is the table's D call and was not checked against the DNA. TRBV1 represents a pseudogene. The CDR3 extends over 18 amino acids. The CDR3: CTSSQDCLAGGPVDTQYF. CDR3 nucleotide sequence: TGCACCAGCAGCCAAGATTGCCTAGCGGGAGGGCCGGTAGATACGCAGTATTTT.